This T cell receptor beta chain appears in the sequencing data of a study of control samples from healthy donors and cancer patients. Per germline, CDR1 SGHTA and CDR2 FQGNSA. CDR3 length: 15 residues. Trimming removed 8 bases from V and 3 bases from J; junction bases left unmatched: 7. Clones were read by immunoSEQ multiplex PCR, and TCRdb kept only the in-frame ones, dropping some. The data show some 140,000 clones, 80% to 95% seen once. The source of this sequence is a man younger than 45 in good health. The chain recombines TRBV7-2 with TRBJ2-2; 9 bases are shared with TRBD1. The sample comprised blood. The CDR3 reads CASSVWDRDTGELFF. The CDR3 nucleotides are TGTGCCAGCTCCGTCTGGGACAGGGACACCGGGGAGCTGTTTTTT.